The clone carrying this TCR beta chain was counted once. Its antigen is unknown. Germline V gives CDR1 LGHDT, CDR2 YNNKEL (reference sequence). V lost 4 bases and J 1 base, leaving 13 bases between the germline ends. This CDR3 is built from 16 residues. The data originate from a study of regulatory T cells in long-lasting Graves disease. Study results and caveats: TRBV28, TRBJ1-2 and TRBJ2-5 were favored in persistent disease.

Through Arm-PCR of CDR3 regions and iRepertoire HTBI primers, TCR beta libraries were built. MiXCR was run by TCRdb on the multiplex PCR reads, yielding one entry per CDR3 protein. The table lists roughly 510,000 distinct CDR3 sequences, 16% of them singletons, with 9.5% to 15% in the top ten. Time point here: newly diagnosed GD, antithyroid drugs for less than 3 months. Following extraction of RNA from PBMCs, that RNA was used to make the TCR library. The sample was also reused in another study, on T cells in Graves' hyperthyroidism and ophthalmopathy. That paper adds: HTBI primers were employed in a first-round RT-PCR of the TCR CDR3.

The chain is built from TRBV3-1 and TRBJ1-4; a possible D gene is TRBD1 (6 bases). Specimen: peripheral blood mononuclear cells (PBMCs), collected at new diagnosis, from a patient treated with antithyroid drugs. This TCR came from a young man with Graves disease. The CDR3 DNA follows: TGTGCCAGCAGCCCAAGGGGGAGCCGAACTAATGAAAAACTGTTTTTT. This gives the protein CASSPRGSRTNEKLFF.